This TCR beta chain stems from a study of control samples from healthy donors and cancer patients. Trimming cost V 5 bases and J 6 bases; bases outside gene matches: 7. This CDR3 is 13 amino acids long. Germline V CDR1 and CDR2: LNHDA, SQIVND (reference sequence). TCRdb's table, derived via immunoSEQ multiplex PCR, lists solely in-frame clones and lacks some. The sample lists 190,000 or so clones, 85% to 95% occurring once. The V call is TRBV19, the J call TRBJ2-7, with TRBD2 identical over 7 bases. The origin of this receptor is a man aged 18 to 30 in good health. Input material: blood. The CDR3 nucleotides read TGTGCCAGTAGTGGACGGACTAGATCCGAGCAGTACTTC. Translating it yields CASSGRTRSEQYF.